The next 26 T cell receptor beta chains were all read from a single sample in a study of long-term antiretroviral therapy in people with HIV. Sequencing used immunoSEQ v3.0 at survey level. This table comes from immunoSEQ multiplex PCR, and its TCRdb copy is limited to in-frame clones, with some not included. The table has fewer than 15,000 clones, around 77% seen once. This material consisted of unsorted PBMCs, taken 1.3 years after starting antiretroviral therapy. The receptors come from a woman aged 18-35 years with HIV.

This chain uses TRBV7-6 with TRBJ1-5; a weak D match, TRBD1 (6 bases). CDR1 and CDR2 (germline): SGHVS, FNYEAQ. This CDR3 contains 16 residues. The V and J ends lost 1 base and 4 bases respectively, with 14 bases between them. The CDR3 is CASSLEGGSANQPQHF. CDR3 DNA: TGTGCCAGCAGCTTAGAAGGGGGGTCAGCAAATCAGCCCCAGCATTTT.

A single count supports this clone. This rearrangement joins TRBV21-1 to TRBJ2-3; no check of the table's D call, TRBD2, against the DNA was made. TRBV21-1 is a pseudogene locus. CDR3 size: 19 residues. Here the CDR3 reads CASSTPGLAGGHYTDTQYF. The CDR3, as DNA: TGTGCCAGCAGCACCCCGGGACTAGCGGGGGGCCATTACACAGATACGCAGTATTTT.

The chain joins TRBV9 to TRBJ2-2; TRBD1 is a possible D gene (6 bases). CDR3 size: 17 residues. V was clipped by 3 bases and J by 0 bases, with 15 bases between them. Germline V gene data show CDR1 as SGDLS and CDR2 as YYNGEE. CDR3 nucleotide sequence: TGTGCCAGCAGCGCGACAGGTTTACTCGCGAACACCGGGGAGCTGTTTTTT. Translating gives CASSATGLLANTGELFF. Combining the CDR3 with reference TRBV9 and TRBJ2-2 gives the whole variable domain DSGVTQTPKHLITATGQRVTLRCSPRSGDLSVYWYQQSLDQGLQFLIQYYNGEERAKGNILERFSAQQFPDLHSELNLSSLELGDSALYFCASSATGLLANTGELFFGEGSRLTVL.

The V gene is TRBV11-2, the J gene TRBJ1-4, with D possibly being TRBD1 (5 bases). Germline V lookup: CDR1 SGHAT, CDR2 FQNNGV. The length of the CDR3 is 17 residues. Trimming left V 4 bases short and J 7 bases short, with 22 bases between. Here the CDR3 reads CASSSPLGRRTSEKLFF. CDR3 coding DNA: TGTGCCAGCAGCTCCCCCCTTGGTCGGCGGACAAGTGAAAAACTGTTTTTT.

This chain joins TRBV7-9 and TRBJ1-1, with D possibly being TRBD1 (6 bases). Trimming removed 7 bases from V and 6 bases from J, with 18 bases in between. The germline gives CDR1 SEHNR, CDR2 FQNEAQ (reference sequence). The CDR3 runs 14 residues. The DNA for the CDR3 is TGTGCCAGCAATCTAGGGGGGCGCCCCGCTGAAGCTTTCTTT. Amino acids: CASNLGGRPAEAFF. Supplemented by reference TRBV7-9 and TRBJ1-1, the full variable domain reads DTGVSQNPRHKITKRGQNVTFRCDPISEHNRLYWYRQTLGQGPEFLTYFQNEAQLEKSRLLSDRFSAERPKGSFSTLEIQRTEQGDSAMYLCASNLGGRPAEAFFGQGTRLTVV.

The chain couples TRBV7-9 to TRBJ2-7; 8 nucleotides agree with TRBD1. With V trimmed by 1 base and J by 0 bases, 11 bases remained unmatched. The CDR3 consists of 18 residues. Germline CDR1 and CDR2: SEHNR and FQNEAQ (reference sequence). In nucleotides, the CDR3 is TGTGCCAGCAGCTTAGGGGTGACAGGGGATCCTAACTCCTACGAGCAGTACTTC. It encodes CASSLGVTGDPNSYEQYF.

The genes are TRBV5-5 and TRBJ1-2; D may be TRBD1 (6 bases). Germline V CDR1 and CDR2: SGHKS, YYEKEE (reference sequence). The CDR3 is 17 amino acids. The ends were cut back, 1 base at V and 4 bases at J, with 20 bases in the middle. The CDR3 region is CASSLTPAGAGAYGYTF. The CDR3 DNA follows: TGTGCCAGCAGCTTGACGCCCGCAGGGGCGGGCGCCTATGGCTACACCTTC.

The gene calls are TRBV7-2 and TRBJ2-1, with 9 bases matching TRBD2. CDR1 SGHTA and CDR2 FQGNSA come from the germline V gene. V lost 5 bases and J lost 2; bases outside the gene matches: 4. The CDR3 length is 15 residues. The CDR3 coding sequence is TGTGCCAGCAGCCTCGGCGGGGGGGCCTACAATGAGCAGTTCTTC. Protein: CASSLGGGAYNEQFF.

This chain uses TRBV9 with TRBJ2-7; 9 bases align to TRBD1. The V segment lost 3 bases and the J segment 5 bases; nucleotides outside the gene matches: 6. Germline-derived CDR1 and CDR2 are SGDLS and YYNGEE. The CDR3 has 14 residues. This CDR3 is CASSAWTGEDEQYF. For the CDR3, the DNA is TGTGCCAGCAGCGCCTGGACAGGGGAGGACGAGCAGTACTTC.

This chain uses TRBV2 with TRBJ2-2; 7 nucleotides agree with TRBD2. V dropped 4 bases and J dropped 7; count of bases not matched to a gene: 12. CDR1 and CDR2 from the germline V gene are SNHLY and FYNNEI. This CDR3 contains 16 residues. In DNA form, the CDR3 reads TGTGCCAGCAGTGTACGCGGGGGTAAGGGTGGCGGGGAGCTGTTTTTT. Residues: CASSVRGGKGGGELFF.

The chain recombines TRBV5-1 with TRBJ2-3; D call uncertain. There are 14 residues in the CDR3. Germline V gives CDR1 SGHRS, CDR2 YFSETQ. V lost 0 bases, J lost 2 bases, and 7 bases lay in between. Here the CDR3 DNA reads TGCGCCAGCAGCTTGGACCGCCTCACAGATACGCAGTATTTT. Protein sequence: CASSLDRLTDTQYF. Full variable domain (remainder filled in from reference TRBV5-1 and TRBJ2-3): KAGVTQTPRYLIKTRGQQVTLSCSPISGHRSVSWYQQTPGQGLQFLFEYFSETQRNKGNFPGRFSGRQFSNSRSEMNVSTLELGDSALYLCASSLDRLTDTQYFGPGTRLTVL.

The chain recombines TRBV11-2 with TRBJ2-5; D gene ambiguous. The CDR3 has 15 amino acids. V was trimmed by 4 bases and J by 4 bases, leaving 16 bases between them. Germline loops: CDR1 SGHAT, CDR2 FQNNGV. The CDR3 DNA is TGTGCCAGCAGCTCTGGGCCTACCCCCGGAGAGACCCAGTACTTC. Residues: CASSSGPTPGETQYF.

This chain joins TRBV9 and TRBJ2-7; D not resolved. V was clipped by 0 bases and J by 2 bases, with 9 bases between them. The CDR3 is 14 residues long. Germline V gives CDR1 SGDLS, CDR2 YYNGEE. The CDR3 reads CASSVESLTYEQYF. CDR3 nucleotides: TGTGCCAGCAGCGTAGAGTCACTAACCTACGAGCAGTACTTC.

The genes are TRBV5-1 and TRBJ1-1, with 8 bases matching TRBD1. V was pared by 2 bases and J by 2 bases, with 5 bases of the junction left unmatched. CDR1 SGHRS and CDR2 YFSETQ come from the germline V gene. The CDR3 is made up of 15 amino acids. The DNA for the CDR3 is TGCGCCAGCAGCTTTGAAACAGGGGGAAACACTGAAGCTTTCTTT. It translates to CASSFETGGNTEAFF.

The chain combines TRBV27 with TRBJ2-1, with TRBD2 matching 11 bases. J gave up 10 bases and V 6 bases, and 11 bases lay outside the gene matches. Germline CDR1 MNHEY, CDR2 SMNVEV (reference sequence). This CDR3 is 15 amino acids long. CDR3 coding DNA: TGTGCCAGCAGGCCGACTAGCGGGGTTATAGCGGAGCAGTTCTTC. It specifies CASRPTSGVIAEQFF.

This chain connects TRBV6-4 to TRBJ2-2; D may be TRBD1 or TRBD2 (5 bases each). CDR3 length equals 13 residues. Looked up from germline, CDR1 is MRHNA and CDR2 is SNTAGT. V shed 8 bases and J shed 0 bases, with 7 bases lying between them. CDR3 residues: CASGTTNTGELFF. The CDR3, as DNA: TGTGCCAGCGGGACCACGAACACCGGGGAGCTGTTTTTT.

Here the CDR3 reads CASSQTGTYEQYF. Here the CDR3 DNA reads TGTGCCAGCAGCCAGACAGGCACCTACGAGCAGTACTTC. The rearrangement links TRBV7-9 to TRBJ2-7; the D gene is possibly TRBD1 (6 bases). Trimming cost V 5 bases and J 2 bases, with 10 bases left between them. CDR1 is SEHNR and CDR2 is FQNEAQ in the germline V gene (reference sequence). This CDR3 spans 13 amino acids.

The chain uses TRBV6-1 and TRBJ2-2; D may correspond to TRBD1 or TRBD2 (6 bases each). The V end lost 2 bases, the J end lost 6 bases, and 16 bases lay between the germline ends. The CDR3 runs 16 residues. The germline V gene has CDR1 MNHNS and CDR2 SASEGT. Written as DNA, the CDR3 is TGTGCCAGCAGTGAATTGTCGACGGGGGCGGCCGGGGAGCTGTTTTTT. Its translation is CASSELSTGAAGELFF.

This clone was seen a few times. The gene calls are TRBV19 and TRBJ1-5, with D unclear. CDR1 and CDR2 (germline): LNHDA, SQIVND (reference sequence). The V gene lost 2 bases and the J gene lost 4 bases, with 6 bases spanning the gap. The CDR3 totals 13 residues. CDR3 in amino acids: CASSIPGNQPQHF. The CDR3 bases are TGTGCCAGTAGTATACCCGGAAATCAGCCCCAGCATTTT.

This chain links TRBV2 with TRBJ1-1; the D is unclear. Germline assignment: CDR1 SNHLY and CDR2 FYNNEI. This CDR3 has 11 residues. Trimming took 6 bases from V and 4 from J, leaving 6 bases between them. In nucleotides, the CDR3 is TGTGCCAGCAGAGGACCCACTGAAGCTTTCTTT. Translating gives CASRGPTEAFF. The full variable domain, in which reference TRBV2 and TRBJ1-1 provide the parts outside the CDR3, is EPEVTQTPSHQVTQMGQEVILRCVPISNHLYFYWYRQILGQKVEFLVSFYNNEISEKSEIFDDQFSVERPDGSNFTLKIRSTKLEDSAMYFCASRGPTEAFFGQGTRLTVV.

The rearrangement links TRBV27 to TRBJ2-7; TRBD2 matches 12 bases. V lost 8 bases and J lost 2; bases outside the gene matches: 10. CDR1 and CDR2 from the germline V gene are MNHEY and SMNVEV (reference sequence). CDR3 size: 16 residues. CDR3: CASLPVASGGAYEQYF. The CDR3 region has the DNA TGTGCCAGCCTCCCGGTGGCTAGCGGGGGGGCCTACGAGCAGTACTTC.

The rearrangement joins TRBV11-2 to TRBJ2-7; D gene uncertain. Germline CDR1 SGHAT, CDR2 FQNNGV. V lost 3 bases and J lost 7, with 10 bases in between. The CDR3 consists of 12 residues. CDR3 in DNA: TGTGCCAGCAGCTTGATGGTTAATGAGCAGTACTTC. Protein product: CASSLMVNEQYF.

In its sample, this clone was seen once. V gene TRBV11-2 combines with J gene TRBJ1-1; maybe TRBD1 (5 bases). CDR3 length: 16 amino acids. Germline lookup yields CDR1 SGHAT and CDR2 FQNNGV. V dropped 2 bases and J dropped 4 bases, with 17 bases sitting between them. The CDR3 region has the DNA TGTGCCAGCAGCTTATTCGTCGGGGGGGTCGGCACTGAAGCTTTCTTT. It yields the protein CASSLFVGGVGTEAFF.

There are a few counts of this clone. The rearrangement joins TRBV27 to TRBJ1-1, with TRBD1 matching 7 bases. V dropped 5 bases and J dropped 2; count of bases not matched to a gene: 5. The CDR3 loop spans 14 amino acids. The germline CDR1 and CDR2 sequences are MNHEY and SMNVEV (reference sequence). CDR3 loop: CASSAWTGNTEAFF. DNA of the CDR3: TGTGCCAGCAGTGCCTGGACAGGTAACACTGAAGCTTTCTTT.

The genes are TRBV2 and TRBJ1-3; 9 bases line up with TRBD1. CDR3 length equals 15 residues. V gave up 7 bases and J gave up 0 bases; unmatched junction bases: 4. In germline, CDR1 is SNHLY, CDR2 FYNNEI. CDR3 residues: CASTGTGTSGNTIYF. Here the CDR3 DNA reads TGTGCCAGCACAGGGACAGGGACCTCTGGAAACACCATATATTTT.

The chain is built from TRBV6-1 and TRBJ2-1, with TRBD2 matching 12 bases. The trim removed 6 bases at V and 6 bases at J, leaving 3 bases unmatched. The CDR3 has 14 amino acids. Germline lookup yields CDR1 MNHNS and CDR2 SASEGT. In DNA form, the CDR3 reads TGTGCCAGCAGGGGGACTAGCGGGTTCAATGAGCAGTTCTTC. It translates to CASRGTSGFNEQFF.